This is a list of T cell receptor beta chains from one sample in a study of control samples from healthy donors and cancer patients. Libraries were prepared by immunoSEQ multiplex PCR; TCRdb keeps only in-frame clonotypes and omits some of them. Of about 92,000 clones listed, around 80% are singletons. The sample comprised blood. These receptors originate from a woman in her sixties or seventies in good health. Both conserved end residues are part of each CDR3. D genes are given only for firm matches. Not all rows give a size; the values are once, few, many and, for expanded clones, a class.

TRBV5-1	TRBJ2-1	-	-	TGCGCCAGCAGCTTGGTTGATGAGCAGTTCTTC	CASSLVDEQFF
TRBV27	TRBJ2-1	TRBD2	-	TGTGCCAGCAGTCCAAGGGGTGGCGGGAGTAACGGTGAGCAGTTCTTC	CASSPRGGGSNGEQFF
TRBV28	TRBJ2-7	TRBD2	-	TGTGCCAGCAGTTCCCGGACTAGCGGGGAGCAGTACTTC	CASSSRTSGEQYF
TRBV5-1	TRBJ1-1	-	few	TGCGCCAGCAGCTTGGCAGGGCTCGCTGAAGCTTTCTTT	CASSLAGLAEAFF
TRBV19	TRBJ1-3	-	-	TGTGCCAGTAGTTACGGGGGCTCTGGAAACACCATATATTTT	CASSYGGSGNTIYF
TRBV19	TRBJ2-5	-	-	TGTGCCAGTAGTATAGGAGAGAGGGGGTCGACCCAGTACTTC	CASSIGERGSTQYF
TRBV7-9	TRBJ2-2	-	few	TGTGCCAGCAGCTTGGGTGGCCCATCCGACACCGGGGAGCTGTTTTTT	CASSLGGPSDTGELFF
TRBV5-4	TRBJ1-2	-	-	TGTGCCAGCAGCTTGGGACTGGTCGCTAACTATGGCTACACCTTC	CASSLGLVANYGYTF
TRBV11-2	TRBJ1-5	-	-	TGTGCCAGCAGTTTCGGTCCCCTTAGCAATCAGCCCCAGCATTTT	CASSFGPLSNQPQHF
TRBV18	TRBJ1-1	-	once	TGTGCCAGCTCACCCCCTATCGACAGGACTGAAGCTTTCTTT	CASSPPIDRTEAFF
TRBV2	TRBJ2-1	TRBD2	-	TGTGCCAGCAGTGAAGTCCGGCTAGCGGTCTACAATGAGCAGTTCTTC	CASSEVRLAVYNEQFF
TRBV10-2	TRBJ2-3	TRBD2	-	TGCGCCAGCAGTCTCAGCGGGAGTGGCACAGATACGCAGTATTTT	CASSLSGSGTDTQYF
TRBV18	TRBJ1-1	-	-	TGTGCCAGCTCACCAATGAGACAGAACACTGAAGCTTTCTTT	CASSPMRQNTEAFF
TRBV6-5	TRBJ1-5	-	once	TGTGCCAGCAGTTACTCAGGGATTAGCAATCAGCCCCAGCATTTT	CASSYSGISNQPQHF
TRBV4-3	TRBJ2-5	-	-	TGCGCCAGTTCTGCAGGGATACAAGAGACCCAGTACTTC	CASSAGIQETQYF
TRBV4-3	TRBJ2-3	-	-	TGCGCCAGCAGCCTTGTATCGCGAGGGGATACGCAGTATTTT	CASSLVSRGDTQYF
TRBV5-1	TRBJ2-3	-	-	TGCGCCAGCAGCTTGGCGGGGGGCACAGATACGCAGTATTTT	CASSLAGGTDTQYF
TRBV19	TRBJ2-1	-	once	TGTGCCAGTAGTTCTTTGGGACCGAAGAATGAGCAGTTCTTC	CASSSLGPKNEQFF
TRBV28	TRBJ1-3	-	once	TGTGCCAGCAGTCCTTCTGACAGGACATCTGGAAACACCATATATTTT	CASSPSDRTSGNTIYF
TRBV5-5	TRBJ1-3	-	few	TGTGCCAGCAGCTTGGTAGGGACAAACACTGGAAACACCATATATTTT	CASSLVGTNTGNTIYF
TRBV6-5	TRBJ1-2	-	-	TGTGCCAGCAGTTACGGGCTAGGCTACACCTTC	CASSYGLGYTF
TRBV7-2	TRBJ1-3	-	-	TGTGCCAGCAGCTTAGTTGGGGGAAACACCATATATTTT	CASSLVGGNTIYF
TRBV6-5	TRBJ1-2	-	-	TGTGCCAGCATTCCCCTGACAGGACTGCGGGGCTACACCTTC	CASIPLTGLRGYTF
TRBV2	TRBJ2-1	-	-	TGTGCCAGCGTTAGGACAGTGGTCTTCGGTGAGCAGTTCTTC	CASVRTVVFGEQFF
TRBV24-1	TRBJ2-1	TRBD1	-	TGTGCCACCGGCCGGGACAGGGTCAACAATGAGCAGTTCTTC	CATGRDRVNNEQFF
TRBV27	TRBJ1-1	TRBD1	few	TGTGCCAGCAGGGGGACAGCGATTAACACTGAAGCTTTCTTT	CASRGTAINTEAFF
TRBV18	TRBJ2-1	TRBD1	-	TGTGCCAGCTCACCGGGACAGGGGGGGTTGAATGAGCAGTTCTTC	CASSPGQGGLNEQFF
TRBV5-6	TRBJ1-2	-	once	TGTGCCAGCAGCTTTCTGGGTTGGAGGGCAGAAAATAACTATGGCTACACCTTC	CASSFLGWRAENNYGYTF
TRBV5-1	TRBJ1-2	-	-	TGCGCCAGCAGCTTAGCGACCAGCTCCCATGGCTACACCTTC	CASSLATSSHGYTF
TRBV19	TRBJ1-4	TRBD1	few	TGTGCCAGTAGGATGGGACAGGGAGGTGAAAAACTGTTTTTT	CASRMGQGGEKLFF
TRBV18	TRBJ1-1	-	-	TGTGCCAGCTCACCACGACAAGGGGGATGGTCGAGGGACACTGAAGCTTTCTTT	CASSPRQGGWSRDTEAFF
TRBV20-1	TRBJ2-1	-	-	TGCAGTGCTAACCCTGGCCACGAGCAGTTCTTC	CSANPGHEQFF
TRBV7-6	TRBJ2-5	TRBD1	-	TGTGCCAGCGGCCTGCTCGACAGGGTTCAAGAGACCCAGTACTTC	CASGLLDRVQETQYF
TRBV15	TRBJ2-5	-	-	TGTGCCACCAGCTTAAGGGGAGAGACCCAGTACTTC	CATSLRGETQYF
TRBV5-1	TRBJ1-1	TRBD1	once	TGCGCCAGCAGCTCCCACAGGGGCAGACTTGACACTGAAGCTTTCTTT	CASSSHRGRLDTEAFF
TRBV5-1	TRBJ1-1	-	-	TGCGCCAGCAGCTTGGGCGGAGGGCCGAACACTGAAGCTTTCTTT	CASSLGGGPNTEAFF
TRBV4-1	TRBJ1-5	TRBD1	-	TGCGCCAGCAGCCACCCGACAGGGCTTAATCAGCCCCAGCATTTT	CASSHPTGLNQPQHF
TRBV28	TRBJ2-7	TRBD1	few	TGTGCCAGCAGTTTATTTCAGAGGGGGCGAAACTACGAGCAGTACTTC	CASSLFQRGRNYEQYF
TRBV28	TRBJ1-6	-	-	TGTGCCAGCAGTTTAGACAGCTCCTATAATTCACCCCTCCACTTT	CASSLDSSYNSPLHF
TRBV11-2	TRBJ2-1	TRBD1	once	TGTGCCAGCAGCCACCGGGACAGAGACTACAATGAGCAGTTCTTC	CASSHRDRDYNEQFF
TRBV18	TRBJ2-1	TRBD2	-	TGTGCCAGCTCACCCAACGCGGGGGGGAGTGAGCAGTTCTTC	CASSPNAGGSEQFF
TRBV4-3	TRBJ2-5	TRBD1	-	TGCGCCAGCAGCCGGGACAGTTGGGAGACCCAGTACTTC	CASSRDSWETQYF
TRBV3-1/TRBV3-2	TRBJ1-5	TRBD1	-	TGTGCCAGCGCAGGGACAGGTAGCAATCAGCCCCAGCATTTT	CASAGTGSNQPQHF
TRBV27	TRBJ1-3	-	-	TGTGCCAGCAGTAGGGCGGGAGCCTCTGGAAACACCATATATTTT	CASSRAGASGNTIYF
TRBV18	TRBJ2-5	-	-	TGTGCCAGCTCCGACGGGAAAGAGACCCAGTACTTC	CASSDGKETQYF
TRBV5-1	TRBJ2-7	-	-	TGCGCCAGCAGCCGGACAGAAAACGAGCAGTACTTC	CASSRTENEQYF
TRBV19	TRBJ2-2	-	-	TGTGCCAGTAGTAGGCAGAACACCGGGGAGCTGTTTTTT	CASSRQNTGELFF
TRBV12-3/TRBV12-4	TRBJ1-1	-	-	TGTGCCAGCAAACCCCAGGGGTACACTGAAGCTTTCTTT	CASKPQGYTEAFF
TRBV3-1/TRBV3-2	TRBJ1-3	TRBD1	-	TGTGCCAGCAAAGGACAGGGCAGAAACACCATATATTTT	CASKGQGRNTIYF
TRBV7-2	TRBJ1-2	TRBD1	-	TGTGCCAGCAGCCCGAGACAGGGGGCGCGTGGCTACACCTTC	CASSPRQGARGYTF
TRBV3-1/TRBV3-2	TRBJ1-2	-	-	TGTGCCAGCAGCCAAGGGTGGGGTTCGAGTGGCTACACCTTC	CASSQGWGSSGYTF
TRBV18	TRBJ1-1	-	-	TGTGCCAGCTCACCAGGTTTAGGGGATGGGAACACTGAAGCTTTCTTT	CASSPGLGDGNTEAFF
TRBV4-3	TRBJ2-1	TRBD2	-	TGCGCCAGCAGTTCTACGGCGGGGGGAAAAAGTGAGCAGTTCTTC	CASSSTAGGKSEQFF